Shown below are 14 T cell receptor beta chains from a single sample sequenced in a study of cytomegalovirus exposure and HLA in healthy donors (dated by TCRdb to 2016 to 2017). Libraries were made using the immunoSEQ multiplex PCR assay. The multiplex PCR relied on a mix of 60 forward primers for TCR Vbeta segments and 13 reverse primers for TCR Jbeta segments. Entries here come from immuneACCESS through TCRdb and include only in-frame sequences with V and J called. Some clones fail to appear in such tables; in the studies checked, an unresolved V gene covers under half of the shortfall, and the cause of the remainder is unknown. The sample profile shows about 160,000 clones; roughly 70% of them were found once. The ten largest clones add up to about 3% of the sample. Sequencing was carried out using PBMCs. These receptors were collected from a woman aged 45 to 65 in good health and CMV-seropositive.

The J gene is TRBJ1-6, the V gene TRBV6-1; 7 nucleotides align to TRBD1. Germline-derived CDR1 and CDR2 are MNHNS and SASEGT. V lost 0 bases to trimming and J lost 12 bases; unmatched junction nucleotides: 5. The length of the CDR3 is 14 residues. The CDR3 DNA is TGTGCCAGCAGTGAAGCGGGACAGAACCAACCCCTCCACTTT. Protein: CASSEAGQNQPLHF.

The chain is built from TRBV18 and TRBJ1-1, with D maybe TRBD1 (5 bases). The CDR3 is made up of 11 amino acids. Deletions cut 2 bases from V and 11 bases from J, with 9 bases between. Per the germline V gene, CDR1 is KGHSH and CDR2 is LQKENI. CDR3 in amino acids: CASSPGGEAFF. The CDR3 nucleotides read TGTGCCAGCTCACCAGGGGGGGAGGCTTTCTTT.

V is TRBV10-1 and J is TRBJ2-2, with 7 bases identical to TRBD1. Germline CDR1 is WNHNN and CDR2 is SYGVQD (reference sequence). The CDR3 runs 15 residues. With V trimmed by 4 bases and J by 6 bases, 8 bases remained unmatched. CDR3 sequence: CASSGEQGFAGELFF. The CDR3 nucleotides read TGCGCCAGCAGTGGGGAACAGGGGTTCGCCGGGGAGCTGTTTTTT.

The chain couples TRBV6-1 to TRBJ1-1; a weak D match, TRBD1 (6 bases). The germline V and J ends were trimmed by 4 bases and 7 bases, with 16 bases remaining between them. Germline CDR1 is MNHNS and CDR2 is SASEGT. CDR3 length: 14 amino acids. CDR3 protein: CASSVRGYVSEAFF. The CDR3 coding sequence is TGTGCCAGCAGTGTCAGGGGCTACGTAAGTGAAGCTTTCTTT.

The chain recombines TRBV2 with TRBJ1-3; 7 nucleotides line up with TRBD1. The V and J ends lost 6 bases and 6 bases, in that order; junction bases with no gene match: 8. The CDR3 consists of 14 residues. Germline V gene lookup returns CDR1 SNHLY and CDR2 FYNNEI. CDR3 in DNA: TGTGCCAGCAGGGGGACACAGGGGCCAAACACCATATATTTT. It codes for CASRGTQGPNTIYF.

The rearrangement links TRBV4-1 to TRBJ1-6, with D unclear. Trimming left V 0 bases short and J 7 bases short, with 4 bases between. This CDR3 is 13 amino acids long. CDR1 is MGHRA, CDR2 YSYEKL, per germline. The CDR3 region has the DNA TGCGCCAGCAGCCAAGACTACAATTCACCCCTCCACTTT. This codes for CASSQDYNSPLHF.

DNA for the CDR3: TGCGCCAGCAGCTCAGGACTGGATTACGAGCAGTACTTC. This gives the protein CASSSGLDYEQYF. This rearrangement joins TRBV5-1 to TRBJ2-7; D is perhaps TRBD2 (5 bases). Per germline, CDR1 SGHRS and CDR2 YFSETQ. CDR3 length equals 13 residues. With 3 bases removed from V and 4 bases from J, the gap between germline ends came to 11 bases.

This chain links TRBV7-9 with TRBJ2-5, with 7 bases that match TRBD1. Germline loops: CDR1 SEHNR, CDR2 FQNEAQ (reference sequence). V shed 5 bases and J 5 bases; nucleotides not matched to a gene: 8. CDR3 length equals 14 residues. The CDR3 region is CASSMTGPGETQYF. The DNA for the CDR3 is TGTGCCAGCAGCATGACAGGGCCCGGGGAGACCCAGTACTTC.

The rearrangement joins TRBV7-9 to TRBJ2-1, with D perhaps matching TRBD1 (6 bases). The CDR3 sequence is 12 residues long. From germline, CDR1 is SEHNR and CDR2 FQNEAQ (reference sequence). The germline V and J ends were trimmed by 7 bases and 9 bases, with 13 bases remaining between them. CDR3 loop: CASTWGLGEQFF. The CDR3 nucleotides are TGTGCCAGCACCTGGGGGCTAGGTGAGCAGTTCTTC.

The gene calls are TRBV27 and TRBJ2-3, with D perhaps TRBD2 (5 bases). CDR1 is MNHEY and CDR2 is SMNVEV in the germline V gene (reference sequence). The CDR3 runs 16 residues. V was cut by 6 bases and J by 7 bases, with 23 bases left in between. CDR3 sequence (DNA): TGTGCCAGCAGCTCGGACTCCGGGATCAGAGGCAATACGCAGTATTTT. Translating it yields CASSSDSGIRGNTQYF.

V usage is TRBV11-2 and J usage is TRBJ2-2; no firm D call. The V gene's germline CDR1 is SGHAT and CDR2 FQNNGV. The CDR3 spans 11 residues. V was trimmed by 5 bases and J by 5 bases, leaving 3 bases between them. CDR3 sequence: CASSVTGELFF. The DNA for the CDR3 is TGTGCCAGCAGCGTAACCGGGGAGCTGTTTTTT.

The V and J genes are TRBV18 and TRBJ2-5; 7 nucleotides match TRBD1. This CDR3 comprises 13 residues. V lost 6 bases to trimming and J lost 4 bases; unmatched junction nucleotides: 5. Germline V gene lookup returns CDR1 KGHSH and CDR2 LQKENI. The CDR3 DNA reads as TGTGCCAGCTCCGGACAGGTCGGAGAGACCCAGTACTTC. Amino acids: CASSGQVGETQYF.

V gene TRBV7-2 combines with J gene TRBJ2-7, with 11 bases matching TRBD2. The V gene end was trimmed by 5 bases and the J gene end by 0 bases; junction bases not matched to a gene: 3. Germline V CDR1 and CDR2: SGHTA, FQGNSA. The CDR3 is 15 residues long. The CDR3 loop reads CASSLGTSGSYEQYF. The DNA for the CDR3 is TGTGCCAGCAGCCTGGGGACTAGCGGCTCCTACGAGCAGTACTTC.

CDR3 protein: CASSQKGHSNQPQHF. In DNA, the CDR3 is TGTGCCAGCAGTCAGAAGGGACACAGCAATCAGCCCCAGCATTTT. The V call is TRBV6-1, the J call TRBJ1-5; possible D gene TRBD1, 6 bases. Germline V gives CDR1 MNHNS, CDR2 SASEGT. The CDR3 spans 15 residues. V was cut by 5 bases and J by 1 base, with 12 bases left in between.